A selection of T cell receptor beta chains follows, all from one sample in a study of cytomegalovirus exposure and HLA in healthy donors. Clones were sequenced by immunoSEQ multiplex PCR, and TCRdb holds only the in-frame ones, with some missing. This table lists about 200,000 clones. Sequencing was carried out using PBMCs. The receptor source for this set is a girl aged 2-9 years in good health and CMV-seropositive. Both conserved end residues are part of each CDR3.

cdr3_length,v_call,j_call,cdr3_aa
13,TRBV2,TRBJ1-2,CASRTGDKGGYTF
14,TRBV27,TRBJ2-7,CASSLSGSSYEQYF
14,TRBV27,TRBJ1-1,CASSRGGQRGEAFF
16,TRBV5-1,TRBJ1-1,CASSYRDRGDITEAFF
14,TRBV28,TRBJ2-7,CATEPAGGIYEQYF
14,TRBV19,TRBJ2-2,CASSIPSPTGELFF
16,TRBV4-1,TRBJ1-5,CASSQSAQGANQPQHF
15,TRBV19,TRBJ1-2,CASSIVLGDDYGYTF
15,TRBV28,TRBJ2-7,CASSLTAKPSYEQYF
15,TRBV25-1,TRBJ2-1,CASSEVRDTGPEQFF